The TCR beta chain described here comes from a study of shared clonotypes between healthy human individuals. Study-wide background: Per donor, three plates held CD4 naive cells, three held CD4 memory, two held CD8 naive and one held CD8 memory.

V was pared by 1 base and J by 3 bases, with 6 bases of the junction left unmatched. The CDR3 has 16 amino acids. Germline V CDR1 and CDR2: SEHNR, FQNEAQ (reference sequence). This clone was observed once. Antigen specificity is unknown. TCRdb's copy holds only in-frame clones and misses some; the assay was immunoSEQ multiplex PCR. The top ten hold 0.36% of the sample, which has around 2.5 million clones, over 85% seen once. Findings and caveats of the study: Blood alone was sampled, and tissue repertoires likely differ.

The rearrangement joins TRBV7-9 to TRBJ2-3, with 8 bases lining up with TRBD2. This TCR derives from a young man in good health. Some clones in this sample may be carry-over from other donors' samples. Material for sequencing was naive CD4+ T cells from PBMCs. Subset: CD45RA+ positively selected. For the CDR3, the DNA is TGTGCCAGCAGCTTAGTACCGGGACTAGGGACAGATACGCAGTATTTT. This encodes CASSLVPGLGTDTQYF.